The present T cell receptor (beta chain) was sequenced within a study of prognosis after radiotherapy for stage I lung cancer. This clonotype was counted at least ten times. The germline V and J ends were trimmed by 5 bases and 7 bases, with 18 bases remaining between them. The CDR3 is 15 amino acids. The V gene's germline CDR1 is LGHDT and CDR2 YNNKEL (reference sequence). CDR3 of TCR beta was amplified from genomic DNA via a two-round multiplex PCR. The use of primers specific to each TRBV and TRBJ gene characterized first-round PCR. TCRdb called the multiplex PCR reads again in MiXCR, with one record for every CDR3 protein. The sample has some 35,000 distinct CDR3 sequences, nearly 35% seen once.

Sequenced material: PBMCs, taken before or after stereotactic body radiation therapy (not recorded which). This receptor was identified in a donor of 50 years or more with non-small cell lung cancer. The rearrangement uses TRBV3-1 and TRBJ2-1; D assignment may be TRBD1 or TRBD2 (7 bases each). CDR3 bases: TGTGCCAGCAGCTACAGGGGAGGGGGCCGTAATGAGCAGTTCTTC. This gives the protein CASSYRGGGRNEQFF.